The clone carrying this T cell receptor beta chain turned up a few times. Its antigen is as yet unknown. This sample is part of a study of spatial heterogeneity in lung cancer. Whole-study context: Alpha-chain sequences were consistently detected in smaller numbers than beta-chain sequences. The study, taken as a whole, reports: Resection saw ubiquitous expanded tumor TCRs appear in blood more than follow-up did.

CDR1 is SQVTM, CDR2 ANQGSEA, per germline. The CDR3 has 15 amino acids. V gave up 7 bases and J gave up 5 bases; unmatched junction bases: 11. Time point specified: sample taken at primary tumor resection. Whole RNA was taken from tumor, nontumor lung or frozen PBMC; it was then sequenced unsorted. The study tagged each TCR cDNA molecule with a unique molecular identifier. TCRdb re-derived calls from the 5' RACE reads in MiXCR, one entry per CDR3 protein. The table shows under 40,000 distinct CDR3 sequences, with under 6.5% occurring only once. This specimen consisted of PBMCs, obtained at surgery. The receptor's source is a male donor with early-stage non-small cell lung cancer. The genes are TRBV29-1 and TRBJ2-5; TRBD1 matches at 12 bases. CDR3 nucleotides: TGCAGCGCCGGAGGGACAGGGGGCGGAGGGGAGACCCAGTACTTC. This encodes CSAGGTGGGGETQYF.